Below, 10 T cell receptor beta chains from the same sample are listed, as sequenced in a study of shared clonotypes between healthy human individuals. Naive CD8 cells lacked CD45RO and underwent positive selection for CCR7, leaving out terminally differentiated effector memory CD45RA+ cells. The assay was immunoSEQ multiplex PCR, and TCRdb's table has in-frame clones only and misses some. This table has about 820,000 clones, 80% to 95% appearing once. Specimen: naive CD8+ T cells sorted from blood. The receptor source for this set is a man aged 30-40 years in good health.

This chain uses TRBV7-9 with TRBJ2-5, with 7 bases aligning to TRBD1. J gave up 5 bases and V 5 bases, and 17 bases lay outside the gene matches. Looked up from germline, CDR1 is SEHNR and CDR2 is FQNEAQ (reference sequence). This CDR3 region has 17 residues. As DNA, the CDR3 is TGTGCCAGCAGCCAGACGACGGGACAGTCTATATTGGAGACCCAGTACTTC. Encoded protein: CASSQTTGQSILETQYF.

The chain joins TRBV10-3 to TRBJ2-3; D unresolved. The CDR3 contains 11 residues. Germline CDR1 reads ENHRY; CDR2 reads SYGVKD. The germline V and J ends were trimmed by 6 bases and 6 bases, with 7 bases remaining between them. The CDR3 spells CAIRVSDTQYF. DNA for the CDR3: TGTGCCATCAGAGTCTCCGATACGCAGTATTTT.

The chain joins TRBV7-3 to TRBJ2-1; the D gene is possibly TRBD2 (6 bases). CDR3 length: 15 residues. The V gene's germline CDR1 is SGHTA and CDR2 FQGTGA. V was cut by 2 bases and J by 2 bases, with 10 bases left in between. CDR3 loop: CASSLAGSAYNEQFF. DNA for the CDR3: TGTGCCAGCAGCTTAGCCGGGAGCGCCTACAATGAGCAGTTCTTC.

This clone was observed a handful of times. The chain uses TRBV9 and TRBJ2-3; a possible D gene is TRBD2 (5 bases). The CDR3 has 14 residues. CDR1 is SGDLS and CDR2 is YYNGEE in the germline V gene. V lost 4 bases to trimming and J lost 0 bases, with 9 bases between them. In nucleotides, the CDR3 is TGTGCCAGCAGCTCAGCGGCTAGCACAGATACGCAGTATTTT. It encodes CASSSAASTDTQYF.

The rearrangement links TRBV4-2 to TRBJ2-7; 7 positions agree with TRBD1. J gave up 5 bases and V 3 bases, and 10 bases lay outside the gene matches. Looked up from germline, CDR1 is LGHNA and CDR2 is YNFKEQ. The CDR3 sequence is 15 residues long. Here the CDR3 reads CASSQRTGAIDEQYF. Here the CDR3 DNA reads TGTGCCAGCAGCCAGAGGACAGGAGCAATAGACGAGCAGTACTTC.

This chain joins TRBV4-2 and TRBJ2-7, with D possibly being TRBD2 (5 bases). The CDR3 contains 14 residues. Germline V gives CDR1 LGHNA, CDR2 YNFKEQ. V shed 1 base and J shed 3 bases, with 10 bases lying between them. CDR3 sequence (DNA): TGTGCCAGCAGCCAAGCGGCCACTAGCTACGAGCAGTACTTC. Translated, it gives CASSQAATSYEQYF.

V is TRBV29-1 and J is TRBJ2-6; D ambiguous. Germline CDR1 reads SQVTM; CDR2 reads ANQGSEA. The CDR3 spans 15 residues. V was clipped by 1 base and J by 0 bases, with 7 bases between them. The chain's CDR3 is CSVEVRSSGANVLTF. CDR3 nucleotide sequence: TGCAGCGTTGAAGTAAGGAGCTCTGGGGCCAACGTCCTGACTTTC.

The rearrangement links TRBV19 to TRBJ1-2; D remains ambiguous. The CDR3 runs to 12 residues. The germline gives CDR1 LNHDA, CDR2 SQIVND (reference sequence). V lost 4 bases, J lost 4 bases, and 7 bases lay in between. This chain's CDR3 is CASSTLSYGYTF. In nucleotides, the CDR3 is TGTGCCAGTAGTACCTTAAGCTATGGCTACACCTTC.

The chain has TRBV4-1 and TRBJ2-7, with TRBD2 as a possible D gene (6 bases). Trimming took off 5 bases at V and 4 bases at J, with 15 bases between the two ends. The CDR3 totals 14 residues. CDR1 and CDR2 from the germline V gene are MGHRA and YSYEKL. CDR3 nucleotide sequence: TGCGCCAGCAGCATTAACCCGGGGGATTACGAGCAGTACTTC. It is translated as CASSINPGDYEQYF.

J is TRBJ2-7 and V is TRBV13, with 7 bases fitting TRBD1. Trimming cost V 5 bases and J 1 base; bases outside gene matches: 2. Germline CDR1 reads PRHDT; CDR2 reads FYEKMQ (reference sequence). The CDR3 consists of 13 residues. The DNA for the CDR3 is TGTGCCAGCAGCCCACAGGGGTCCTACGAGCAGTACTTC. Its protein product is CASSPQGSYEQYF.